This T cell receptor (beta chain) was recorded in a study of blood T cell repertoires in COVID-19. About the research overall: Samples of COVID-19 (acute and convalescent) were obtained from the United States, Italy and Spain. Sample material is recorded as cDNA or gDNA derived from T cells, B-cell-depleted T cells, or PBMCs.

After removal of 3 bases from V and 5 bases from J, the junction contained 10 bases not matched to a gene. This CDR3 is built from 16 residues. Germline V lookup: CDR1 SGHRS, CDR2 YFSETQ. How the authors handled the data: Quantification of nucleated cells was approximated via reference gene primer amplification. Profiling relied on immunoSEQ multiplex PCR, and the TCRdb table lists in-frame clones only, not all of them. V, J and clone size derive from that table, while D and trimming were established from the DNA sequence. Among some 70,000 clones, 85% to 90% were seen once, and the ten largest hold approximately 0.59%.

This chain joins TRBV5-1 and TRBJ2-5; TRBD2 matches at 10 bases. The receptor's source is a man between 60 and 75 years old with acute or convalescent COVID-19. The sequencing input was peripheral blood. CDR3 region: CASSSSGGYQGETQYF. The CDR3 DNA reads as TGCGCCAGCAGCTCTAGCGGGGGCTACCAGGGCGAGACCCAGTACTTC.